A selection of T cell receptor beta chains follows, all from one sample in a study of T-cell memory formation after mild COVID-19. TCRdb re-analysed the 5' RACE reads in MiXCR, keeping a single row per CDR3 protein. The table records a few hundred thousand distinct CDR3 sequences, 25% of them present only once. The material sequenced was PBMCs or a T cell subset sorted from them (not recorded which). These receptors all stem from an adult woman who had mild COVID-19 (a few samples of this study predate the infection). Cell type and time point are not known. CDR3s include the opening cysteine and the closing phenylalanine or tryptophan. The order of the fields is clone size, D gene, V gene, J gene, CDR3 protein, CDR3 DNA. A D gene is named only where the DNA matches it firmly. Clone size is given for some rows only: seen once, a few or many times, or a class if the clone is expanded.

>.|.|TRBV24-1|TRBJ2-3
CATSHAGTGTDTQYF
TGTGCCACCAGCCACGCCGGGACGGGCACAGATACGCAGTATTTT
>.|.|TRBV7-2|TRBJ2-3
CASSSISREKADTQYF
TGTGCCAGCAGCTCAATCTCCCGGGAGAAGGCAGATACGCAGTATTTT
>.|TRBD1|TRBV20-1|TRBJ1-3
CSARETGAGNTIYF
TGCAGTGCTAGAGAGACAGGGGCTGGAAACACCATATATTTT
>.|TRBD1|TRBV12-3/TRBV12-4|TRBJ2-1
CASSPGQVSYNEQFF
TGTGCCAGCAGCCCCGGACAGGTCTCCTACAATGAGCAGTTCTTC
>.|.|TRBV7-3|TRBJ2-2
CASSPGLGNTGELFF
TGTGCCAGCAGCCCCGGGTTGGGGAACACCGGGGAGCTGTTTTTT
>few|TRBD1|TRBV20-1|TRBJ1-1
CSARGQGHTEAFF
TGCAGTGCTAGGGGACAGGGGCACACTGAAGCTTTCTTT
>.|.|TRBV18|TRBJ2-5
CASSDFQETQYF
TGTGCCAGCTCAGATTTCCAAGAGACCCAGTACTTC
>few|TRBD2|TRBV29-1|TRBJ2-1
CSVAGRSYNEQFF
TGCAGCGTAGCGGGACGGTCCTACAATGAGCAGTTCTTC
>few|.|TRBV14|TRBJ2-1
CASSGLLISSYNEQFF
TGTGCCAGCAGCGGACTCCTAATAAGCTCCTACAATGAGCAGTTCTTC
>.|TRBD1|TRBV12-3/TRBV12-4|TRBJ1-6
CASSPKQGANSPLHF
TGTGCCAGCAGTCCTAAACAGGGGGCGAACTCACCCCTCCACTTT
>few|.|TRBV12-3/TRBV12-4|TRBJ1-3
CASSLWGTGNTIYF
TGTGCCAGCAGTTTATGGGGAACTGGAAACACCATATATTTT
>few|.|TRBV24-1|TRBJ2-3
CATSVSSGSIYPDTQYF
TGTGCCACCAGTGTTAGTTCGGGGTCAATCTACCCGGATACGCAGTATTTT
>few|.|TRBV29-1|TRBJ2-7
CSVSVGVSYEQYF
TGCAGCGTTTCAGTGGGGGTCTCCTACGAGCAGTACTTC
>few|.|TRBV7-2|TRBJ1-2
CASSFKVGYTF
TGTGCCAGCAGCTTTAAGGTTGGCTACACCTTC
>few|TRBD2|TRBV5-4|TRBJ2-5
CASSFNLGGKETQYF
TGTGCCAGCAGTTTCAACCTCGGGGGGAAGGAGACCCAGTACTTC
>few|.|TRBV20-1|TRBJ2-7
CSAGPTELSLEQYF
TGCAGTGCTGGACCCACGGAGTTAAGTTTAGAGCAGTACTTC
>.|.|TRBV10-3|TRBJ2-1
CAISVAGTADEQFF
TGTGCCATCAGTGTTGCGGGAACGGCGGATGAGCAGTTCTTC
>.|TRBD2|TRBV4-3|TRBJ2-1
CASSQDPASGIEQFF
TGCGCCAGCAGCCAAGATCCGGCTAGCGGGATTGAGCAGTTCTTC
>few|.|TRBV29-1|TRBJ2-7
CSVDFLGEQYF
TGCAGCGTCGACTTCCTCGGCGAGCAGTACTTC
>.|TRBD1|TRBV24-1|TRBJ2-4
CATSAGTGWGNIQYF
TGTGCCACCAGTGCTGGGACAGGCTGGGGGAACATTCAGTACTTC
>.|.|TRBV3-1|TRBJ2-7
CASSQESLRGYEQYF
TGTGCCAGCAGCCAAGAGTCCCTCCGGGGCTACGAGCAGTACTTC
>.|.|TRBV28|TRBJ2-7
CASVDSSSYEQYF
TGTGCCAGCGTCGACTCGAGCTCCTACGAGCAGTACTTC
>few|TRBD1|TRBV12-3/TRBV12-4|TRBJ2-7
CASMPRGGQGSSYEQYF
TGTGCCAGCATGCCCCGGGGTGGACAGGGGTCCTCCTACGAGCAGTACTTC
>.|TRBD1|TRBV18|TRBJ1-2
CASSPPDRAHYGYTF
TGTGCCAGCTCACCACCGGACAGGGCCCACTATGGCTACACCTTC
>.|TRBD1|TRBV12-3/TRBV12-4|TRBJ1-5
CASTKGANSHNQPQHF
TGTGCCAGCACCAAGGGGGCAAACAGCCACAATCAGCCCCAGCATTTT
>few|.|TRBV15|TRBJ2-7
CATTQERAGAGEQYF
TGTGCCACCACCCAAGAGAGGGCAGGGGCCGGCGAGCAGTACTTC
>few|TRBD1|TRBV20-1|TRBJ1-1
CSARRSQGGTEAFF
TGCAGTGCTAGGCGTTCCCAGGGGGGCACTGAAGCTTTCTTT
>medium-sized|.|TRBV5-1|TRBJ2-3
CASSVRDLSRYTDTQYF
TGCGCCAGCAGCGTCCGGGACCTCAGCCGTTACACAGATACGCAGTATTTT
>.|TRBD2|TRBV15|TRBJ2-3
CATRFGGTDTQYF
TGTGCCACCCGATTCGGGGGGACAGATACGCAGTATTTT
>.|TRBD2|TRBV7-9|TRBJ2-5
CASSLRGDGETQYF
TGTGCCAGCAGCTTACGGGGGGATGGAGAGACCCAGTACTTC
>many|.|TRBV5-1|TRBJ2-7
CASSHPGGGYEQYF
TGCGCCAGCAGCCATCCCGGAGGGGGATACGAGCAGTACTTC
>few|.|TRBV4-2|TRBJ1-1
CASANWEGLAVITEAFF
TGTGCCAGCGCAAATTGGGAGGGACTGGCCGTGATCACTGAAGCTTTCTTT
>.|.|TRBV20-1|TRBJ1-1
CSARVQFGMNTEAFF
TGCAGTGCTAGGGTACAATTTGGGATGAACACTGAAGCTTTCTTT